The 30 T cell receptor beta chains below come from one sample, sequenced in a study of early T cells in non-severe SARS-CoV-2 infection. One entry per CDR3 protein, called by TCRdb with MiXCR from the 5' RACE reads. The table shows approximately 60,000 distinct CDR3 sequences, with approximately 12% occurring only once. Material for sequencing was whole blood. Every receptor here comes from an adult who was a healthcare worker with PCR-confirmed SARS-CoV-2 infection or an uninfected control (not recorded which).

This clonotype was observed a handful of times. V usage is TRBV28 and J usage is TRBJ2-2; no reliable D call. The CDR3 extends over 12 amino acids. The germline V gene encodes CDR1 MDHEN and CDR2 SYDVKM. With 1 base removed from V and 3 bases from J, the gap between germline ends came to 0 bases. CDR3 nucleotide sequence: TGTGCCAGCAGTTTATACACCGGGGAGCTGTTTTTT. Translated, it gives CASSLYTGELFF.

At least ten counts were recorded for this clonotype. CDR3 sequence: CASSASHGGKGGYTF. The CDR3 DNA is TGTGCCAGCAGTGCCTCCCATGGTGGGAAGGGTGGCTACACCTTC. The V gene is TRBV12-3 or TRBV12-4, the J gene TRBJ1-2; D ambiguous. Trimming shortened V by 5 bases and J by 7 bases, and 20 bases separated the two germline ends. This CDR3 is 15 amino acids long.

There are many counts of this clonotype. The rearrangement links TRBV20-1 to TRBJ2-3, with 10 bases fitting TRBD1. Germline V gives CDR1 DFQATT, CDR2 SNEGSKA (reference sequence). The CDR3 runs 15 residues. V trimming: 5 bases; J trimming: 8 bases; junction bases outside the gene matches: 13. CDR3 protein: CSAGRGQGLEGTQYF. The CDR3 bases are TGCAGTGCTGGGCGGGGACAGGGGTTGGAAGGTACGCAGTATTTT.

This chain links TRBV7-3 with TRBJ2-3, with D perhaps TRBD1 (5 bases). Germline V gives CDR1 SGHTA, CDR2 FQGTGA. The CDR3 is 12 amino acids. The V end was cut by 5 bases, the J end by 5 bases, with 8 bases between. CDR3 amino acids: CASSPQGDTQYF. Written as DNA, the CDR3 is TGTGCCAGCAGCCCCCAGGGAGATACGCAGTATTTT.

In this sample, this clonotype turned up many times. V gene TRBV7-2 combines with J gene TRBJ2-1, with a tentative D call TRBD2 (5 bases). V lost 1 base, J lost 4 bases, and 11 bases lay in between. There are 15 residues in the CDR3. Germline V gene sequence: CDR1 SGHTA, CDR2 FQGNSA. The CDR3 loop reads CASSLVGRTYNEQFF. The CDR3 nucleotides read TGTGCCAGCAGCTTAGTCGGACGGACTTACAATGAGCAGTTCTTC.

This clonotype appeared a few times. The V gene is TRBV5-1, the J gene TRBJ2-1, with TRBD1 matching 11 bases. With 4 bases clipped from V and 8 bases from J, the junction kept 5 bases outside the gene matches. The germline V gene has CDR1 SGHRS and CDR2 YFSETQ. CDR3 length: 14 amino acids. The DNA for the CDR3 is TGCGCCAGCAGCCCCGGGACAGGGGGACATGAGCAGTTCTTC. It yields the protein CASSPGTGGHEQFF.

This clonotype was seen a handful of times. This chain connects TRBV7-2 to TRBJ2-7, with D uncertain. V shed 4 bases and J shed 11 bases, with 15 bases lying between them. Germline V CDR1 and CDR2: SGHTA, FQGNSA. The CDR3 consists of 12 residues. CDR3 sequence: CASSSTDGSKYF. The CDR3 DNA is TGTGCCAGCAGCTCCACGGATGGGTCTAAGTACTTC.

V usage is TRBV11-2 and J usage is TRBJ2-5, with TRBD1 as a possible D gene (6 bases). Germline values: CDR1 SGHAT, CDR2 FQNNGV. V lost 6 bases, J lost 1 base, and 15 bases lay in between. The CDR3 totals 15 residues. CDR3: CASRAWGRGQETQYF. CDR3 nucleotides: TGTGCCAGCAGGGCGTGGGGCAGGGGCCAAGAGACCCAGTACTTC.

This chain uses TRBV29-1 with TRBJ2-1; TRBD1 matches at 10 bases. The CDR3 has 11 residues. Trimming at V came to 7 bases and at J to 6 bases, leaving 0 bases not matched to a gene. Germline lookup yields CDR1 SQVTM and CDR2 ANQGSEA. CDR3 DNA: TGCAGCGGGGACAGGGGCAATGAGCAGTTCTTC. It translates to CSGDRGNEQFF.

CDR3 DNA sequence: TGTGCCAGCCGTGACATCAGGGATAACAGGGGGCCCTATGGCTACACCTTC. It is translated as CASRDIRDNRGPYGYTF. V is TRBV3-1 and J is TRBJ1-2; 9 bases map to TRBD1. The CDR3 spans 17 residues. V lost 8 bases to trimming and J lost 4 bases; unmatched junction nucleotides: 17. Germline V gene sequence: CDR1 LGHDT, CDR2 YNNKEL (reference sequence).

This clonotype has at least ten counts. This chain links TRBV20-1 with TRBJ2-7, with 13 bases aligning to TRBD2. The trim removed 4 bases at V and 2 bases at J, leaving 2 bases unmatched. The V gene's germline CDR1 is DFQATT and CDR2 SNEGSKA (reference sequence). The CDR3 length is 14 residues. The CDR3 here is CSAITSGGAYEQYF. As DNA, the CDR3 is TGCAGTGCTATAACTAGCGGGGGGGCCTACGAGCAGTACTTC.

This chain uses TRBV6-2 or TRBV6-3 with TRBJ2-1, with 11 bases that match TRBD2. V lost 6 bases and J lost 0; bases outside the gene matches: 16. Germline V gene data show CDR1 as MNHEY and CDR2 as SVGEGT. The CDR3 is 20 amino acids. CDR3 bases: TGTGCCAGCAGGCGACTCTCTAGCGGGGGGCTTCCCAGCTCCTACAATGAGCAGTTCTTC. Its translation is CASRRLSSGGLPSSYNEQFF.

For the CDR3, the DNA is TGCGCCAGCAGCCAGGGCGGGCTCACCCTCGACGTCGAAAAACTGTTTTTT. Translation: CASSQGGLTLDVEKLFF. V is TRBV4-3 and J is TRBJ1-4; the D is unclear. V gave up 3 bases and J gave up 8 bases, with 22 bases separating them. Germline values: CDR1 LGHNA, CDR2 YSLEER. This CDR3 contains 17 residues.

This clonotype was observed many times. The genes are TRBV7-9 and TRBJ2-5; 12 positions match TRBD2. Germline CDR1 reads SEHNR; CDR2 reads FQNEAQ (reference sequence). The CDR3 extends over 15 amino acids. Unmatched junction bases numbered 6, after V lost 5 bases and J lost 5 bases. The CDR3 region has the DNA TGTGCCAGCAGCCCTCCGGGACTAGCGGGTGAGACCCAGTACTTC. It yields the protein CASSPPGLAGETQYF.

This clonotype was observed a few times. The V and J genes are TRBV7-8 and TRBJ2-1; TRBD1 matches 7 bases. The CDR3 is 15 amino acids. Per the germline V gene, CDR1 is SGHVS and CDR2 is FQNEAQ. V shed 5 bases and J 7 bases; nucleotides not matched to a gene: 11. CDR3 nucleotides: TGTGCCAGCAGCCCATCCCGGGACAGTTTTAATGAGCAGTTCTTC. This translates into CASSPSRDSFNEQFF.

The chain joins TRBV9 to TRBJ2-3; D is ambiguous. The CDR3 runs 14 residues. Germline V gives CDR1 SGDLS, CDR2 YYNGEE. Trimming cost V 3 bases and J 6 bases, with 14 bases left between them. CDR3 coding DNA: TGTGCCAGCAGCGCCAGCCCTAGGGCCGATACGCAGTATTTT. Encoded protein: CASSASPRADTQYF.

This chain links TRBV7-9 with TRBJ1-1; D call uncertain. The CDR3 is made up of 13 amino acids. Germline V gene data show CDR1 as SEHNR and CDR2 as FQNEAQ (reference sequence). V was trimmed by 5 bases and J by 2 bases, leaving 9 bases between them. CDR3 bases: TGTGCCAGCAGCCCCGGGAGTAACACTGAAGCTTTCTTT. Translating gives CASSPGSNTEAFF.

This clonotype was counted between two and nine times. This rearrangement joins TRBV18 to TRBJ2-5; D not certain. Trimming left V 4 bases short and J 5 bases short, with 8 bases between. Germline V gene data show CDR1 as KGHSH and CDR2 as LQKENI. The CDR3 is made up of 12 amino acids. The CDR3 nucleotides read TGTGCCAGCTCACACGTAGGGGAGACCCAGTACTTC. Residues: CASSHVGETQYF. The full variable domain, with the rest looked up from reference TRBV18 and TRBJ2-5, is NAGVMQNPRHLVRRRGQEARLRCSPMKGHSHVYWYRQLPEEGLKFMVYLQKENIIDESGMPKERFSAEFPKEGPSILRIQQVVRGDSAAYFCASSHVGETQYFGPGTRLLVL.

This clonotype was found a few times. This chain uses TRBV14 with TRBJ1-1; a possible D gene is TRBD1 (5 bases). The CDR3 runs 16 residues. Trimming took 3 bases from V and 1 from J, leaving 15 bases between them. Germline V lookup: CDR1 SGHDN, CDR2 FVKESK. As DNA, the CDR3 is TGTGCCAGCAGCCATTACAGGTCCCCCCCGAACACTGAAGCTTTCTTT. Translated, it gives CASSHYRSPPNTEAFF.

This clonotype showed up many times. The rearrangement links TRBV5-8 to TRBJ2-7, with 11 bases fitting TRBD2. CDR1 SGHTS and CDR2 YDEGEE come from the germline V gene. The ends lost 4 bases at V and 2 bases at J; junction bases unmatched: 5. The CDR3 spans 15 residues. This CDR3 is CASSARLAGPYEQYF. The CDR3 nucleotides are TGTGCCAGCAGCGCGAGACTAGCGGGGCCCTACGAGCAGTACTTC.

The rearrangement joins TRBV7-9 to TRBJ2-3, with a possible D match to TRBD1 (6 bases). There are 15 residues in the CDR3. The germline V gene encodes CDR1 SEHNR and CDR2 FQNEAQ (reference sequence). Trimming took 3 bases from V and 5 from J, leaving 15 bases between them. The CDR3 region is CASSFVMAGEDTQYF. In DNA, the CDR3 is TGTGCCAGCAGCTTCGTCATGGCAGGGGAAGATACGCAGTATTTT.

The rearrangement joins TRBV18 to TRBJ2-1, with 12 bases matching TRBD1. Germline trimming cut 3 bases from V and 8 bases from J; bases unmatched to any gene: 8. CDR1 is KGHSH, CDR2 LQKENI, per germline. The CDR3 is 16 amino acids. The CDR3 loop is CASSPAGTGGSDEQFF. The DNA for the CDR3 is TGTGCCAGCTCACCGGCCGGGACAGGGGGCTCCGATGAGCAGTTCTTC. Together with reference TRBV18 and TRBJ2-1, the CDR3 gives the full variable domain: NAGVMQNPRHLVRRRGQEARLRCSPMKGHSHVYWYRQLPEEGLKFMVYLQKENIIDESGMPKERFSAEFPKEGPSILRIQQVVRGDSAAYFCASSPAGTGGSDEQFFGPGTRLTVL.

This clonotype came up a few times. This chain connects TRBV7-9 to TRBJ1-1; D not certain. CDR3 size: 16 residues. Germline lookup yields CDR1 SEHNR and CDR2 FQNEAQ (reference sequence). The ends were cut back, 5 bases at V and 4 bases at J, with 20 bases in the middle. The DNA of the CDR3 is TGTGCCAGCAGCCCCCAGGATGAGGGAGTGGGCACTGAAGCTTTCTTT. This sequence encodes CASSPQDEGVGTEAFF.

This clonotype was observed a handful of times. The chain combines TRBV29-1 with TRBJ2-1; 11 bases map to TRBD1. Germline loops: CDR1 SQVTM, CDR2 ANQGSEA. CDR3 length equals 14 residues. V shed 5 bases, J shed 8 bases, and the junction held 8 bases outside the gene matches. CDR3 sequence reads: CSVKAGQGAYEQFF. CDR3 sequence (DNA): TGCAGCGTTAAAGCAGGACAGGGGGCCTATGAGCAGTTCTTC.

The chain couples TRBV20-1 to TRBJ2-2; D gene uncertain. V shed 4 bases and J shed 6 bases, with 12 bases lying between them. CDR1 is DFQATT, CDR2 SNEGSKA, per germline (reference sequence). The CDR3 loop spans 13 amino acids. This CDR3 reads CSAIRPTSGELFF. In DNA form, the CDR3 reads TGCAGTGCTATCCGGCCGACGTCCGGGGAGCTGTTTTTT.

This clonotype showed up just a few times. The rearrangement links TRBV7-8 to TRBJ1-5, with D uncertain. V lost 1 base and J lost 1, with 8 bases in between. CDR3 size: 15 residues. Germline assignment: CDR1 SGHVS and CDR2 FQNEAQ. This CDR3 reads CASSLGELSNQPQHF. CDR3 bases: TGTGCCAGCAGCTTAGGGGAACTAAGCAATCAGCCCCAGCATTTT.

The rearrangement uses TRBV11-2 and TRBJ2-5; 14 bases line up with TRBD2. CDR1 SGHAT and CDR2 FQNNGV come from the germline V gene. The V and J ends lost 5 bases and 5 bases, in that order; junction bases with no gene match: 4. The CDR3 has 15 residues. The CDR3 DNA is TGTGCCAGCAGCCCGACTAGCGGGGGGGCGGAGACCCAGTACTTC. Amino acids: CASSPTSGGAETQYF.

This clonotype has just a few counts. The rearrangement uses TRBV12-3 or TRBV12-4 and TRBJ1-4; tentatively, D is TRBD1 (5 bases). This CDR3 is built from 16 residues. V was trimmed by 6 bases and J by 0 bases, leaving 14 bases between them. CDR3 in amino acids: CASSSGDGATNEKLFF. The CDR3 DNA reads as TGTGCCAGCAGCTCGGGGGACGGTGCAACTAATGAAAAACTGTTTTTT.

This chain links TRBV11-2 with TRBJ2-7, with 10 positions matching TRBD2. J gave up 4 bases and V 7 bases, and 7 bases lay outside the gene matches. Germline CDR1 SGHAT, CDR2 FQNNGV. The CDR3 is 14 residues long. CDR3 in DNA: TGTGCCAGCACCGAGAGCGGGGGGGTTTACGAGCAGTACTTC. It is translated as CASTESGGVYEQYF.

This clonotype was counted ten times or more. CDR3 region: CSASLAGGPGNEQFF. The CDR3 DNA reads as TGCAGTGCTAGTCTAGCGGGGGGGCCTGGGAATGAGCAGTTCTTC. The rearrangement links TRBV20-1 to TRBJ2-1; 12 nucleotides match TRBD2. The CDR3 spans 15 residues. The junction had 7 bases not matched to a gene; V was cut back by 3 bases and J by 7 bases. Germline CDR1 reads DFQATT; CDR2 reads SNEGSKA (reference sequence).